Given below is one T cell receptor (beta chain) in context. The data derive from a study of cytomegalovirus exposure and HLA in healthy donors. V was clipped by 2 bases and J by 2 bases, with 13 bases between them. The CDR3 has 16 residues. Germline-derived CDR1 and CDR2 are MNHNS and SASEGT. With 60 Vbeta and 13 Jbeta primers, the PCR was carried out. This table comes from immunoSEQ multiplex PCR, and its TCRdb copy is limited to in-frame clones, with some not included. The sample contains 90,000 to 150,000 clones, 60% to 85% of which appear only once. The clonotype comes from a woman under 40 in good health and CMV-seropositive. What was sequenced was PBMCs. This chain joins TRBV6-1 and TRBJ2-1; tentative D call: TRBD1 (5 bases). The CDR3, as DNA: TGTGCCAGCAGTGAACTGGGAAGGGGAACCTACAATGAGCAGTTCTTC. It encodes CASSELGRGTYNEQFF.